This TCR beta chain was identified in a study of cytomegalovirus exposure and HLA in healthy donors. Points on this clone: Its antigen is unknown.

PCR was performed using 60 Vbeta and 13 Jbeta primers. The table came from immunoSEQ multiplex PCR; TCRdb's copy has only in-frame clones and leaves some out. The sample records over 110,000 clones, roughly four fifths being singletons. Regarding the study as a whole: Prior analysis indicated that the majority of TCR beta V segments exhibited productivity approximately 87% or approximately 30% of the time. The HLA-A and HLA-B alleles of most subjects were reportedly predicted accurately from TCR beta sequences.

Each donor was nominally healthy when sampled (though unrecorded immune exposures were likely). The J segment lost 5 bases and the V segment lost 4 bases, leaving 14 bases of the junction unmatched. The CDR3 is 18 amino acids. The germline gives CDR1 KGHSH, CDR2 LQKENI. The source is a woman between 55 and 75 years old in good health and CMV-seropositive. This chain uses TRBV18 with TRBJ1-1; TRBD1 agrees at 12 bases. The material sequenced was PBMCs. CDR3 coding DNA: TGTGCCAGCTCACTTCTGGGGGGACAGGGGGCCCGGAGGACTGAAGCTTTCTTT. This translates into CASSLLGGQGARRTEAFF.